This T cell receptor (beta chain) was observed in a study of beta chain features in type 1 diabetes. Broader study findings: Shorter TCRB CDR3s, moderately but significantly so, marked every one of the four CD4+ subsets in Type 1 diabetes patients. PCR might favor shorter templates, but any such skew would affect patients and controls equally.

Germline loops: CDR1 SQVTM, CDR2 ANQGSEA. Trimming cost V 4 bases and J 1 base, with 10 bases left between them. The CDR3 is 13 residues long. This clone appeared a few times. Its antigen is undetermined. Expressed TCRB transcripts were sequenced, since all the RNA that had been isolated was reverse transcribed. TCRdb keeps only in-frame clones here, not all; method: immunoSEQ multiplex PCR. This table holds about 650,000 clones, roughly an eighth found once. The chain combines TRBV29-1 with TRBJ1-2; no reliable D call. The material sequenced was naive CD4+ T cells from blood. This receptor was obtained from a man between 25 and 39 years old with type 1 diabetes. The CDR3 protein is CSVGHIINYGYTF. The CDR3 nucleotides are TGCAGCGTTGGACACATCATTAACTATGGCTACACCTTC.